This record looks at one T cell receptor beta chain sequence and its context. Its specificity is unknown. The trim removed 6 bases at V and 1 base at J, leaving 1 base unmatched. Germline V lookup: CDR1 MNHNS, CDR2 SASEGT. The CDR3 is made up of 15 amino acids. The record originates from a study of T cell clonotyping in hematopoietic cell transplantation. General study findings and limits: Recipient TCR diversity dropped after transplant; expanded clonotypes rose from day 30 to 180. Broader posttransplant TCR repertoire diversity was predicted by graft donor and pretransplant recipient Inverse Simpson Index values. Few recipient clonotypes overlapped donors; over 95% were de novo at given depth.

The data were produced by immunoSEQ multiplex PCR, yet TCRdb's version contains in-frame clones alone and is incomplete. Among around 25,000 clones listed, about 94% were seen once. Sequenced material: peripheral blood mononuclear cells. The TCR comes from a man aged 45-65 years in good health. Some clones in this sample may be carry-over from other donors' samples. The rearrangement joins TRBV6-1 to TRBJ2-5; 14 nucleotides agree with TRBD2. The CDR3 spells CASRGLAGAQETQYF. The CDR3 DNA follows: TGTGCCAGCAGGGGACTAGCGGGGGCCCAAGAGACCCAGTACTTC.